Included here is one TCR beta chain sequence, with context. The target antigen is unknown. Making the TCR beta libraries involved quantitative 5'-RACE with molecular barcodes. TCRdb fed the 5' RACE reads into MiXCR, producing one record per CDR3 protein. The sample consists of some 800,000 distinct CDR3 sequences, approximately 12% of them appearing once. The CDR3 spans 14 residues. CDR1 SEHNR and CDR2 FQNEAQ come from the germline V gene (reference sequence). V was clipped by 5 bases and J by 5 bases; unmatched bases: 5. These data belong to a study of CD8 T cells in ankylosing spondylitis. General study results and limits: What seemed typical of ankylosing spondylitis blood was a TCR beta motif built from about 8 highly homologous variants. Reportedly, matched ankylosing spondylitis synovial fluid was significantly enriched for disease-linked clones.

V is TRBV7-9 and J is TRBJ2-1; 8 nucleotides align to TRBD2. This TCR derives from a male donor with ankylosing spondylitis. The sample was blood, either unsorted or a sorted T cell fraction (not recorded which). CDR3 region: CASSTSGGNNEQFF. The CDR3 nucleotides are TGTGCCAGCAGCACTAGCGGAGGAAACAATGAGCAGTTCTTC. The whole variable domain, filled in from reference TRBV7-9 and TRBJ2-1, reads DTGVSQNPRHKITKRGQNVTFRCDPISEHNRLYWYRQTLGQGPEFLTYFQNEAQLEKSRLLSDRFSAERPKGSFSTLEIQRTEQGDSAMYLCASSTSGGNNEQFFGPGTRLTVL.